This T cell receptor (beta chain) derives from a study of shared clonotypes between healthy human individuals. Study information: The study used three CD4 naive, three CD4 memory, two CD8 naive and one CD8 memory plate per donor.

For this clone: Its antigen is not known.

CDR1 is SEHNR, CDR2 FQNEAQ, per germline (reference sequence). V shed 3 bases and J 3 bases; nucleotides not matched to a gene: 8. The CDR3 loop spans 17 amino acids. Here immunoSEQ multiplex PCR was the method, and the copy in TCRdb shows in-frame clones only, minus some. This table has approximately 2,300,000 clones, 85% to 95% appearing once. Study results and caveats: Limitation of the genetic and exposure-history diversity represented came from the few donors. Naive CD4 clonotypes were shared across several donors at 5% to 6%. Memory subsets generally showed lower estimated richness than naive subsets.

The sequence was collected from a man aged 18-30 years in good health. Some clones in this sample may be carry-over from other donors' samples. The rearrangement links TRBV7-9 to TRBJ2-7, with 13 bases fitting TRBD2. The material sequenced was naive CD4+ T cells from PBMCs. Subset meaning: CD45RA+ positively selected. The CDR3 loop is CASSLSPGLAGNYEQYF. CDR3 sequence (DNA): TGTGCCAGCAGCTTGAGTCCGGGACTAGCGGGGAACTACGAGCAGTACTTC.